This TCR beta chain was observed in a study of shared clonotypes between healthy human individuals. The authors divided CD4+ cells into CD45RA+ naive and CD45RA-negative memory subsets. CDR3 length: 13 amino acids. V lost 3 bases and J lost 6; bases outside the gene matches: 5. Germline lookup yields CDR1 SNHLY and CDR2 FYNNEI. Libraries were prepared by immunoSEQ multiplex PCR; TCRdb keeps only in-frame clonotypes and omits some of them. The sample holds some 580,000 clones; approximately 97% are singletons and the top ten take about 0.06%. The gene calls are TRBV2 and TRBJ2-7; the match to TRBD1 covers 7 bases. Source material: naive CD4+ T cells sorted from blood. Sample subset: CD45RA+ positively selected. The clonotype originates from a woman in her 30s in good health. The CDR3 DNA sequence: TGTGCCAGCAGTGACAGGGGGTCTTTCGAGCAGTACTTC. It is translated as CASSDRGSFEQYF.